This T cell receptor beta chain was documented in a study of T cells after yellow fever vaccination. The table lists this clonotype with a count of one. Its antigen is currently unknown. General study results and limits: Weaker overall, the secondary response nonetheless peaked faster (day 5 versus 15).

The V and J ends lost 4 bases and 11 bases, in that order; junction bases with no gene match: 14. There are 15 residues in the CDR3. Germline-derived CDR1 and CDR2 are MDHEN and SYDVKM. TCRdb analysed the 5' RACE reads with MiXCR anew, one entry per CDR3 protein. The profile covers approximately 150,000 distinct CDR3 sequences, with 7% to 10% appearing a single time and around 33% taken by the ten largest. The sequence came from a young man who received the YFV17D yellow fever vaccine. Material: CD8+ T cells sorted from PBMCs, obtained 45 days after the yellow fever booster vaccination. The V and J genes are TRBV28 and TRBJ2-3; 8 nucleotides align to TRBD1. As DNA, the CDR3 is TGTGCCAGCAGTTCAGGGGGCGCGAGGAAAATCGGGCAGTATTTT. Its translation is CASSSGGARKIGQYF.